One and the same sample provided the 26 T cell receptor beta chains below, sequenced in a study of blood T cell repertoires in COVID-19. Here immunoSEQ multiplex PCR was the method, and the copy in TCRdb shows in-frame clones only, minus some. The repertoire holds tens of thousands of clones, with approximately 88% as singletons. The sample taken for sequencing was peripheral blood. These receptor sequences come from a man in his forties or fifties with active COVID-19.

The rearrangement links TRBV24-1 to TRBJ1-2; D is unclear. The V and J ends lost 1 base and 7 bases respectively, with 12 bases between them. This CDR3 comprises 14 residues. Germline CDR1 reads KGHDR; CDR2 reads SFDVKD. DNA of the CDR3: TGTGCCACCAGTGATTTTTCAGGTTTAAGTGGCTACACCTTC. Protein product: CATSDFSGLSGYTF.

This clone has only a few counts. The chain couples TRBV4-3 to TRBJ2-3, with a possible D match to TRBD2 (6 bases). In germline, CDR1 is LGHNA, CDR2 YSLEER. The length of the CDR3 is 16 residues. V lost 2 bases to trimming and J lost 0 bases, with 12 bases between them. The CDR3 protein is CASSQHNGSSTDTQYF. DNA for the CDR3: TGCGCCAGCAGCCAACATAACGGGAGCAGCACAGATACGCAGTATTTT.

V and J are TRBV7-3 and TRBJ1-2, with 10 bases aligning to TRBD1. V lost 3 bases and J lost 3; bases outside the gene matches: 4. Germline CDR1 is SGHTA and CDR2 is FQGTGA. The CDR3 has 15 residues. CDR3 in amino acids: CASSLGTGVDYGYTF. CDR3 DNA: TGTGCCAGCAGCTTGGGGACAGGGGTGGACTATGGCTACACCTTC. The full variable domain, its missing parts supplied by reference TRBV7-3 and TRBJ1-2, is GAGVSQTPSNKVTEKGKYVELRCDPISGHTALYWYRQSLGQGPEFLIYFQGTGAADDSGLPNDRFFAVRPEGSVSTLKIQRTERGDSAVYLCASSLGTGVDYGYTFGSGTRLTVV.

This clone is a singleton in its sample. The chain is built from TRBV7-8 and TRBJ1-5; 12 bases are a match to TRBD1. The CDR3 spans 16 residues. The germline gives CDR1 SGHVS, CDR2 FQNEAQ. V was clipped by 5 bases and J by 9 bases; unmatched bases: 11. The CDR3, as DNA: TGTGCCAGCAGCCGGACGGGACAGGGGGCGGGCGGGCCCCAGCATTTT. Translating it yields CASSRTGQGAGGPQHF.

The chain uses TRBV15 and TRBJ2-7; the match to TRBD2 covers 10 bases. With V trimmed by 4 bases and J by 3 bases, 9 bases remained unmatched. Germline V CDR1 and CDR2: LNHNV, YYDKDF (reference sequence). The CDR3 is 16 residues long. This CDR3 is CATSKPPSGGLYEQYF. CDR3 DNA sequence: TGTGCCACCAGCAAGCCCCCTAGCGGGGGTCTCTACGAGCAGTACTTC.

CDR3 sequence: CASSQGGDYNEQFF. The CDR3 DNA reads as TGCGCCAGCAGCCAAGGCGGGGACTACAATGAGCAGTTCTTC. The chain combines TRBV4-1 with TRBJ2-1, with a weak D call TRBD2 (6 bases). Deletions cut 1 base from V and 3 bases from J, with 7 bases between. Germline V gives CDR1 MGHRA, CDR2 YSYEKL. The CDR3 consists of 14 residues.

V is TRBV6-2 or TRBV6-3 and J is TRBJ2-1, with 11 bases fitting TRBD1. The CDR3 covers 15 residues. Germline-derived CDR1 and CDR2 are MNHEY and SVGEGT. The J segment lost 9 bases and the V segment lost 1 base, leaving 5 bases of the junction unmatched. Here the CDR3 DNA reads TGTGCCAGCAGTTACTATCGGACAGGGGGCCTTGAGCAGTTCTTC. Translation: CASSYYRTGGLEQFF.

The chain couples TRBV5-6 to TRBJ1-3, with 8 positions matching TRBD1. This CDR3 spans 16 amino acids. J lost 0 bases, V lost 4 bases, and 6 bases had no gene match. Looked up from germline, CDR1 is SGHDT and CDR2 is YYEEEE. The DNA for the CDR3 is TGTGCCAGCAGCAAGACGACAGGGGCCTCTGGAAACACCATATATTTT. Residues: CASSKTTGASGNTIYF.

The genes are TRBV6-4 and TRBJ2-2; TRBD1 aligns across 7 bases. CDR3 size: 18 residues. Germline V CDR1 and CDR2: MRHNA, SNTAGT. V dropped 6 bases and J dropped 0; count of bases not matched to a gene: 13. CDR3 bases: TGTGCCAGCAGCCACTCCCCAGGGGGAGTTACGAACACCGGGGAGCTGTTTTTT. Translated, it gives CASSHSPGGVTNTGELFF.

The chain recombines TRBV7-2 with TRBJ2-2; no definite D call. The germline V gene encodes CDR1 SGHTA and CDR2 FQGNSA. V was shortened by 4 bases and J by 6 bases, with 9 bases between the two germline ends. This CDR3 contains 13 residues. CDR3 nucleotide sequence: TGTGCCAGCAGCTCCCCCACGGCCGGGGAGCTGTTTTTT. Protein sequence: CASSSPTAGELFF.

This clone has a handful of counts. Written as DNA, the CDR3 is TGTGCCACCAGTGCGACAGGGTTAACCGGTGAGCAGTTCTTC. Translated, it gives CATSATGLTGEQFF. This chain joins TRBV24-1 and TRBJ2-1; TRBD1 aligns across 7 bases. This CDR3 has 14 amino acids. Germline CDR1 reads KGHDR; CDR2 reads SFDVKD. Trimming took 5 bases from V and 9 from J; bases not matched to a gene: 9.

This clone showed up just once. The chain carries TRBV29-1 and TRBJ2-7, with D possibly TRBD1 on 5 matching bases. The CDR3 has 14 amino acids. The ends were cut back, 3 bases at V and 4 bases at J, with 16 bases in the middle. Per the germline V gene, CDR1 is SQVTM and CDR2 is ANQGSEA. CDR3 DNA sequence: TGCAGCGTTGATGTTTTAGGGGATCCATACGAGCAGTACTTC. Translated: CSVDVLGDPYEQYF.

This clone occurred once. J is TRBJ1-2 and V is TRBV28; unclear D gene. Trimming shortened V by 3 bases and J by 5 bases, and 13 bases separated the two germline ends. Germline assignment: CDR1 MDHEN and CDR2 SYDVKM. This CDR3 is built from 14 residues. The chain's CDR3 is CASSLALEVYGYTF. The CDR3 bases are TGTGCCAGCAGTTTGGCCCTAGAGGTTTATGGCTACACCTTC.

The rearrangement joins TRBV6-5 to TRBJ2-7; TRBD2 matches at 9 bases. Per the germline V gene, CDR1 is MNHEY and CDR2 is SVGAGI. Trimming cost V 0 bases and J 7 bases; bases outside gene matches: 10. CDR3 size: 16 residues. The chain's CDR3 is CASSYSSASGNREQYF. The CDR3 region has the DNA TGTGCCAGCAGTTACTCATCGGCTAGCGGGAACAGGGAGCAGTACTTC.

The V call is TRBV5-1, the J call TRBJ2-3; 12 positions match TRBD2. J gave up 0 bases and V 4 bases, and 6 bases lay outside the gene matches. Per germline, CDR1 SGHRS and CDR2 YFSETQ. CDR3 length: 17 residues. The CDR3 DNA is TGCGCCAGCAGCCCAAGGACTAGCGGGACTAGCACAGATACGCAGTATTTT. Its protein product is CASSPRTSGTSTDTQYF.

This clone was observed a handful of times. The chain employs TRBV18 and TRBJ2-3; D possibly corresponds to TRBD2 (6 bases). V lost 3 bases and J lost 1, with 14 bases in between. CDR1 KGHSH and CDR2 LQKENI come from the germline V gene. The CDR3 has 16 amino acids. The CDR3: CASSPVGTGGTDTQYF. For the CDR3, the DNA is TGTGCCAGCTCACCGGTGGGGACGGGGGGCACAGATACGCAGTATTTT.

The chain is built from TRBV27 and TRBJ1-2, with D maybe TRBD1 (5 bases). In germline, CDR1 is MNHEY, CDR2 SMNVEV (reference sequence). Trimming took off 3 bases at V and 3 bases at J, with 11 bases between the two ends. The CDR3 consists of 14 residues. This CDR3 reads CASSFRGIDYGYTF. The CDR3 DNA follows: TGTGCCAGCAGTTTCCGGGGGATCGACTATGGCTACACCTTC.

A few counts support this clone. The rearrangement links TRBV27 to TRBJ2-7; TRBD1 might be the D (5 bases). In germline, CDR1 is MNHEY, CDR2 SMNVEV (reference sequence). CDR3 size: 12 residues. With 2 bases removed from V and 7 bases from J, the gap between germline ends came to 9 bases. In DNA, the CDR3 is TGTGCCAGCAGTTTAAGGGGTAGGGAGCAGTACTTC. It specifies CASSLRGREQYF.

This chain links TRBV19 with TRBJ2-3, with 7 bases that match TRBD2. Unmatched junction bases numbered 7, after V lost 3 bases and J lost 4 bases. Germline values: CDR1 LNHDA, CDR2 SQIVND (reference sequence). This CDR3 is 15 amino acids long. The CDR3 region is CASSIGGRVSDTQYF. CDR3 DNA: TGTGCCAGTAGTATCGGAGGGAGGGTATCAGATACGCAGTATTTT. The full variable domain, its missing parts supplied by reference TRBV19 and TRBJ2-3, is DGGITQSPKYLFRKEGQNVTLSCEQNLNHDAMYWYRQDPGQGLRLIYYSQIVNDFQKGDIAEGYSVSREKKESFPLTVTSAQKNPTAFYLCASSIGGRVSDTQYFGPGTRLTVL.

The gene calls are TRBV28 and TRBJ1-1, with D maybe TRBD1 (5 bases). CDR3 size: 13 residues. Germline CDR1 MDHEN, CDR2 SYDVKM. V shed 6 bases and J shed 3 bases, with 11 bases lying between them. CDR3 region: CASSNRQHTEAFF. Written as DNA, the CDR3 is TGTGCCAGCAGCAACCGACAGCACACTGAAGCTTTCTTT.

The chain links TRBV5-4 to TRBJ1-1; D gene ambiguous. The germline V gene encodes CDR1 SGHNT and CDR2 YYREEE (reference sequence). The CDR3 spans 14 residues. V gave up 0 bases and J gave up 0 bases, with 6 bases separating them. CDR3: CASSLDRLNTEAFF. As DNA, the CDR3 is TGTGCCAGCAGCTTGGATAGATTGAACACTGAAGCTTTCTTT. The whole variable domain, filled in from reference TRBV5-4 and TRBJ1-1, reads ETGVTQSPTHLIKTRGQQVTLRCSSQSGHNTVSWYQQALGQGPQFIFQYYREEENGRGNFPPRFSGLQFPNYSSELNVNALELDDSALYLCASSLDRLNTEAFFGQGTRLTVV.

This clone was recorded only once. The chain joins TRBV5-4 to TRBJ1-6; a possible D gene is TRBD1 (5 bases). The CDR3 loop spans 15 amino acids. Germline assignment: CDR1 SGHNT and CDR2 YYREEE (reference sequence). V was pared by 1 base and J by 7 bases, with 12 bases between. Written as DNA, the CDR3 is TGTGCCAGCAGCTTGTATGGGGCGGGAAATTCACCCCTCCACTTT. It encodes CASSLYGAGNSPLHF. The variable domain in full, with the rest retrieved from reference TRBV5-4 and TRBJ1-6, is ETGVTQSPTHLIKTRGQQVTLRCSSQSGHNTVSWYQQALGQGPQFIFQYYREEENGRGNFPPRFSGLQFPNYSSELNVNALELDDSALYLCASSLYGAGNSPLHFGNGTRLTVT.

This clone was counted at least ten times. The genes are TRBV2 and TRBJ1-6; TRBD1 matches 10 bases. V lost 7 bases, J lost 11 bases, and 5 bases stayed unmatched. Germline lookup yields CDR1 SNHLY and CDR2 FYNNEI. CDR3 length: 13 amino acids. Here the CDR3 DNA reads TGTGCCAGCACCATGGACAGGGGGACACCCCTCCACTTT. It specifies CASTMDRGTPLHF.

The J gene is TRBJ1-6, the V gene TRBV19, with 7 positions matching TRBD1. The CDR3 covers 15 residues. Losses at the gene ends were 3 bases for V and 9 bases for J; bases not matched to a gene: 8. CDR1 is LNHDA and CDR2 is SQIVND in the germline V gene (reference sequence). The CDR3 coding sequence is TGTGCCAGTAGTATTGAGGCAGGGGGAGGTTCACCCCTCCACTTT. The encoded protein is CASSIEAGGGSPLHF.

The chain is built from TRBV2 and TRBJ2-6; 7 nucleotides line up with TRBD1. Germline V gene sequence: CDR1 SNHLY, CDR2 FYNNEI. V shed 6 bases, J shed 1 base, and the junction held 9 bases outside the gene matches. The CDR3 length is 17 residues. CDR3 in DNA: TGTGCCAGCAGCAAACAGGGGACCCTGTCTGGGGCCAACGTCCTGACTTTC. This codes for CASSKQGTLSGANVLTF.

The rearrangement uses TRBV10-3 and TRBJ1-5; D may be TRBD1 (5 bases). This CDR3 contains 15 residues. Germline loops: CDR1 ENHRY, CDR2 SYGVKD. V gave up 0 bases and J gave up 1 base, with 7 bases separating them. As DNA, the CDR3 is TGTGCCATCAGTGAGTCACAGGTGAGCAATCAGCCCCAGCATTTT. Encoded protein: CAISESQVSNQPQHF.